One sample yielded the 32 T cell receptor beta chains listed below, sequenced in a study of shared clonotypes between healthy human individuals. Sequencing used immunoSEQ multiplex PCR; TCRdb keeps in-frame clones, though not all of them. Here the sample spans 660,000 or so clones, roughly 96% being singletons. Only CD45RO-negative cells positively selected for CCR7 counted as naive CD8 cells, so terminally differentiated effector memory CD45RA+ cells were excluded. Sequenced sample: naive CD8+ T cells sorted from blood. The receptor set was obtained from a woman in her twenties or thirties in good health.

V and J are TRBV28 and TRBJ2-3; D is ambiguous. The CDR3 runs to 11 residues. The germline CDR1 and CDR2 sequences are MDHEN and SYDVKM. Trimming removed 6 bases from V and 13 bases from J, with 14 bases in between. The DNA of the CDR3 is TGTGCCAGCAGGGATTGGGGTATTAAGTATTTT. Translating gives CASRDWGIKYF.

The chain recombines TRBV7-2 with TRBJ2-4, with D possibly TRBD1 on 5 matching bases. V lost 5 bases, J lost 2 bases, and 22 bases lay in between. CDR1 is SGHTA and CDR2 is FQGNSA in the germline V gene. The CDR3 covers 18 residues. The CDR3 loop reads CASSQHRILQVPKNIQYF. DNA of the CDR3: TGTGCCAGCAGCCAACATAGGATTCTACAGGTTCCCAAAAACATTCAGTACTTC.

The V call is TRBV5-4, the J call TRBJ1-1; maybe TRBD1 (6 bases). The V end was cut by 4 bases, the J end by 6 bases, with 10 bases between. The CDR3 sequence is 12 residues long. Germline V lookup: CDR1 SGHNT, CDR2 YYREEE (reference sequence). The CDR3 loop is CASSEQGPEAFF. CDR3 nucleotide sequence: TGTGCCAGCAGCGAACAGGGTCCTGAAGCTTTCTTT.

The chain couples TRBV11-2 to TRBJ2-3, with 8 bases fitting TRBD1. Trimming cost V 3 bases and J 4 bases; bases outside gene matches: 6. Germline V lookup: CDR1 SGHAT, CDR2 FQNNGV. The CDR3 is 15 residues long. The CDR3 loop reads CASSFEGRGPDTQYF. The CDR3 DNA sequence: TGTGCCAGCAGCTTCGAGGGCAGGGGGCCAGATACGCAGTATTTT.

As to this clone: In the same sample, other DNA sequences code for this CDR3. This chain connects TRBV5-4 to TRBJ1-1, with no clear D. The CDR3 length is 14 residues. The V gene's germline CDR1 is SGHNT and CDR2 YYREEE (reference sequence). V was cut by 2 bases and J by 2 bases, with 10 bases left in between. CDR3 nucleotide sequence: TGTGCCAGCAGCTTCCTTGGCGGTAACACTGAAGCTTTCTTT. This encodes CASSFLGGNTEAFF.

The chain carries TRBV19 and TRBJ1-5; 7 bases match TRBD1. CDR1 is LNHDA, CDR2 SQIVND, per germline (reference sequence). CDR3 size: 15 residues. V was clipped by 1 base and J by 3 bases; unmatched bases: 3. In DNA, the CDR3 is TGTGCCAGTAGTATAGGACAGGGTCTCAATCAGCCCCAGCATTTT. Its protein is CASSIGQGLNQPQHF.

The V call is TRBV30, the J call TRBJ2-1; 13 nucleotides line up with TRBD2. CDR3 size: 15 residues. Looked up from germline, CDR1 is GTSNPN and CDR2 is SVGIG (reference sequence). The V and J ends lost 2 bases and 9 bases, in that order; junction bases with no gene match: 7. The CDR3 is CAWSITSGRAGEQFF. CDR3 in DNA: TGTGCCTGGAGTATAACTAGCGGGAGGGCCGGTGAGCAGTTCTTC.

The chain is built from TRBV29-1 and TRBJ2-3, with 9 bases fitting TRBD2. The germline V gene encodes CDR1 SQVTM and CDR2 ANQGSEA. The junction had 0 bases not matched to a gene; V was cut back by 2 bases and J by 0 bases. The CDR3 length is 14 residues. The DNA of the CDR3 is TGCAGCGTTGAACTAGCGGGGAGCACAGATACGCAGTATTTT. Its protein is CSVELAGSTDTQYF.

The chain is built from TRBV19 and TRBJ1-1; 9 bases map to TRBD1. Per the germline V gene, CDR1 is LNHDA and CDR2 is SQIVND (reference sequence). The CDR3 extends over 14 amino acids. The junction had 7 bases not matched to a gene; V was cut back by 7 bases and J by 4 bases. In DNA, the CDR3 is TGTGCCAGTACTGGACAGGGGATAAGCACTGAAGCTTTCTTT. The encoded protein is CASTGQGISTEAFF. Combining the CDR3 with reference TRBV19 and TRBJ1-1 gives the whole variable domain DGGITQSPKYLFRKEGQNVTLSCEQNLNHDAMYWYRQDPGQGLRLIYYSQIVNDFQKGDIAEGYSVSREKKESFPLTVTSAQKNPTAFYLCASTGQGISTEAFFGQGTRLTVV.

The rearrangement links TRBV11-2 to TRBJ1-6; D call uncertain. The CDR3 runs 14 residues. With 3 bases removed from V and 6 bases from J, the gap between germline ends came to 9 bases. Germline lookup yields CDR1 SGHAT and CDR2 FQNNGV. The CDR3 region is CASSFFPSNSPLHF. In nucleotides, the CDR3 is TGTGCCAGCAGCTTCTTCCCCTCTAATTCACCCCTCCACTTT.

As DNA, the CDR3 is TGTGCCAGCAGTACCCTACCGGACCCATACGTTAACTATGGCTACACCTTC. Translated, it gives CASSTLPDPYVNYGYTF. V is TRBV28 and J is TRBJ1-2; no clear D. V was clipped by 5 bases and J by 1 base, with 20 bases between them. The CDR3 covers 17 residues. The germline V gene has CDR1 MDHEN and CDR2 SYDVKM.

This chain connects TRBV2 to TRBJ2-1, with TRBD2 matching over 8 bases. The germline V gene encodes CDR1 SNHLY and CDR2 FYNNEI. CDR3 length: 16 residues. Trimming cost V 4 bases and J 6 bases; bases outside gene matches: 11. CDR3 sequence: CASSAQLAEGPNEQFF. CDR3 bases: TGTGCCAGCAGTGCCCAACTAGCGGAGGGCCCCAATGAGCAGTTCTTC.

The chain links TRBV7-8 to TRBJ2-1, with TRBD2 identical over 8 bases. Per germline, CDR1 SGHVS and CDR2 FQNEAQ. J lost 2 bases, V lost 0 bases, and 12 bases had no gene match. This CDR3 region has 19 residues. DNA of the CDR3: TGTGCCAGCAGCTTAGCTGCGGGAGGATACGGCCGGGCCTACAATGAGCAGTTCTTC. It yields the protein CASSLAAGGYGRAYNEQFF. Complete variable domain (other parts from reference TRBV7-8 and TRBJ2-1): GAGVSQSPRYKVAKRGQDVALRCDPISGHVSLFWYQQALGQGPEFLTYFQNEAQLDKSGLPSDRFFAERPEGSVSTLKIQRTQQEDSAVYLCASSLAAGGYGRAYNEQFFGPGTRLTVL.

The chain joins TRBV28 to TRBJ2-7; D perhaps matches TRBD1 (5 bases). Germline CDR1 reads MDHEN; CDR2 reads SYDVKM. This CDR3 is 15 amino acids long. With 1 base removed from V and 4 bases from J, the gap between germline ends came to 14 bases. DNA for the CDR3: TGTGCCAGCAGTTTATCAAGGTTAGGGGATTACGAGCAGTACTTC. Protein product: CASSLSRLGDYEQYF.

The chain is built from TRBV19 and TRBJ1-5; TRBD1 matches at 7 bases. With V trimmed by 3 bases and J by 2 bases, 4 bases remained unmatched. Germline V gives CDR1 LNHDA, CDR2 SQIVND (reference sequence). The CDR3 is made up of 15 amino acids. The CDR3 loop is CASSMLGGGNQPQHF. CDR3 bases: TGTGCCAGTAGTATGTTAGGGGGCGGCAATCAGCCCCAGCATTTT. Full variable domain (rest looked up from reference TRBV19 and TRBJ1-5): DGGITQSPKYLFRKEGQNVTLSCEQNLNHDAMYWYRQDPGQGLRLIYYSQIVNDFQKGDIAEGYSVSREKKESFPLTVTSAQKNPTAFYLCASSMLGGGNQPQHFGDGTRLSIL.

V usage is TRBV7-9 and J usage is TRBJ2-3, with TRBD2 matching over 8 bases. CDR1 SEHNR and CDR2 FQNEAQ come from the germline V gene (reference sequence). The CDR3 has 15 amino acids. The J segment lost 2 bases and the V segment lost 5 bases, leaving 6 bases of the junction unmatched. CDR3 coding DNA: TGTGCCAGCAGCCGAGGACTAGCAAACACAGATACGCAGTATTTT. It yields the protein CASSRGLANTDTQYF.

A single count supports this clone. This sequence joins TRBV4-1 and TRBJ2-1; D is uncertain. Germline V gene data show CDR1 as MGHRA and CDR2 as YSYEKL. The CDR3 is 18 residues long. Trimming removed 4 bases at V and 4 bases at J, with 23 bases between. CDR3 sequence (DNA): TGCGCCAGCAGCCGATTCCCTTGGGCTGCCTTGGGGTACAATGAGCAGTTCTTC. Protein sequence: CASSRFPWAALGYNEQFF.

The gene calls are TRBV7-9 and TRBJ1-1; possibly TRBD1 for D (5 bases). CDR1 and CDR2 (germline): SEHNR, FQNEAQ (reference sequence). The length of the CDR3 is 12 residues. The V and J ends lost 1 base and 7 bases respectively, with 7 bases between them. This CDR3 is CASSLGRGEAFF. CDR3 nucleotide sequence: TGTGCCAGCAGCTTAGGAAGGGGTGAAGCTTTCTTT. Combining the CDR3 with reference TRBV7-9 and TRBJ1-1 gives the whole variable domain DTGVSQNPRHKITKRGQNVTFRCDPISEHNRLYWYRQTLGQGPEFLTYFQNEAQLEKSRLLSDRFSAERPKGSFSTLEIQRTEQGDSAMYLCASSLGRGEAFFGQGTRLTVV.

This clone was seen just once. In DNA, the CDR3 is TGTGCCAGCAGCACACTAGCGGGTCACACCGGGGAGCTGTTTTTT. Residues: CASSTLAGHTGELFF. This chain uses TRBV14 with TRBJ2-2, with TRBD2 matching over 9 bases. This CDR3 has 15 residues. Trimming removed 5 bases from V and 3 bases from J; junction bases left unmatched: 4. The germline CDR1 and CDR2 sequences are SGHDN and FVKESK.

The chain employs TRBV28 and TRBJ2-1; tentatively, D is TRBD2 (5 bases). The CDR3 loop spans 16 amino acids. CDR1 is MDHEN and CDR2 is SYDVKM in the germline V gene. Trimming took 0 bases from V and 4 from J, leaving 13 bases between them. CDR3 amino acids: CASSLWSGRTYNEQFF. The CDR3 DNA is TGTGCCAGCAGTTTATGGAGCGGAAGAACTTACAATGAGCAGTTCTTC.

J is TRBJ2-1 and V is TRBV4-1, with 7 bases lining up with TRBD2. V gave up 3 bases and J gave up 2 bases; unmatched junction bases: 4. The CDR3 has 15 amino acids. CDR1 is MGHRA, CDR2 YSYEKL, per germline. The CDR3 spells CASSHALAAYNEQFF. Here the CDR3 DNA reads TGCGCCAGCAGCCACGCCCTAGCGGCCTACAATGAGCAGTTCTTC.

The V gene is TRBV13, the J gene TRBJ1-1; 8 nucleotides match TRBD1. The CDR3 spans 19 residues. V shed 4 bases and J 1 base; nucleotides not matched to a gene: 17. Germline CDR1 reads PRHDT; CDR2 reads FYEKMQ (reference sequence). CDR3 coding DNA: TGTGCCAGCAGCTCCCCCGGACCTCCGGTGGGACAGGAGAACACTGAAGCTTTCTTT. It specifies CASSSPGPPVGQENTEAFF.

V gene TRBV9 combines with J gene TRBJ2-3, with D perhaps matching TRBD2 (6 bases). The length of the CDR3 is 15 residues. V lost 1 base and J lost 3, with 12 bases in between. Germline lookup yields CDR1 SGDLS and CDR2 YYNGEE. CDR3 nucleotides: TGTGCCAGCAGCGTACCTAGCCGGGGGACAGATACGCAGTATTTT. Translating it yields CASSVPSRGTDTQYF. Drawing the rest from reference TRBV9 and TRBJ2-3, the complete variable domain is DSGVTQTPKHLITATGQRVTLRCSPRSGDLSVYWYQQSLDQGLQFLIQYYNGEERAKGNILERFSAQQFPDLHSELNLSSLELGDSALYFCASSVPSRGTDTQYFGPGTRLTVL.

This chain uses TRBV19 with TRBJ2-3; no clear D gene. The CDR3 runs 14 residues. The V gene's germline CDR1 is LNHDA and CDR2 SQIVND (reference sequence). The ends were cut back, 10 bases at V and 4 bases at J, with 18 bases in the middle. The chain's CDR3 is CATSHVFGADTQYF. CDR3 coding DNA: TGTGCCACCTCTCACGTTTTTGGCGCAGATACGCAGTATTTT.

The CDR3 sequence: CASTSWDHQETQYF. Here the CDR3 DNA reads TGTGCCAGCACAAGCTGGGACCACCAAGAGACCCAGTACTTC. This rearrangement joins TRBV7-9 to TRBJ2-5; the D gene could be TRBD1 or TRBD2 (5 bases each). V was clipped by 7 bases and J by 0 bases, with 12 bases between them. The CDR3 length is 14 residues. The germline V gene has CDR1 SEHNR and CDR2 FQNEAQ (reference sequence).

Turning to this clone: Other DNA sequences in this specimen translate into the identical CDR3. For the CDR3, the DNA is TGTGCCAGCAGTTTTGGGGGACCATCCTACGAGCAGTACTTC. Its protein is CASSFGGPSYEQYF. This chain links TRBV27 with TRBJ2-7, with D tentatively TRBD1 or TRBD2 (5 bases each). The germline V gene has CDR1 MNHEY and CDR2 SMNVEV (reference sequence). CDR3 size: 14 residues. V was pared by 3 bases and J by 1 base, with 10 bases between.

The J gene is TRBJ2-3, the V gene TRBV4-1; TRBD2 is a possible D gene (7 bases). CDR3 length: 15 amino acids. Deletions cut 4 bases from V and 7 bases from J, with 18 bases between. Germline V gene lookup returns CDR1 MGHRA and CDR2 YSYEKL. This CDR3 reads CASSPRGGGPNTQYF. The CDR3 DNA sequence: TGCGCCAGCAGCCCTAGGGGAGGGGGTCCGAATACGCAGTATTTT.

The V gene is TRBV19, the J gene TRBJ2-7; D is perhaps TRBD2 (6 bases). The V and J ends lost 3 bases and 2 bases respectively, with 11 bases between them. Germline V gene sequence: CDR1 LNHDA, CDR2 SQIVND (reference sequence). CDR3 size: 14 residues. The CDR3 here is CASSIDGEAYEQYF. CDR3 sequence (DNA): TGTGCCAGTAGTATTGATGGGGAGGCCTACGAGCAGTACTTC.

The genes are TRBV11-2 and TRBJ1-1, with D perhaps TRBD1 (5 bases). The germline gives CDR1 SGHAT, CDR2 FQNNGV. This CDR3 region has 14 residues. With 2 bases removed from V and 5 bases from J, the gap between germline ends came to 12 bases. In nucleotides, the CDR3 is TGTGCCAGCAGCTTATACGCCAGGGAGACTGAAGCTTTCTTT. Protein product: CASSLYARETEAFF.

The chain employs TRBV7-2 and TRBJ1-5; no clear D. This CDR3 has 14 amino acids. Trimming shortened V by 1 base and J by 4 bases, and 8 bases separated the two germline ends. Germline assignment: CDR1 SGHTA and CDR2 FQGNSA. The CDR3 is CASSLGRSNQPQHF. DNA of the CDR3: TGTGCCAGCAGCTTAGGACGGAGTAATCAGCCCCAGCATTTT.

This rearrangement joins TRBV9 to TRBJ2-1, with a possible D match to TRBD2 (6 bases). Between the trimmed V and J ends, which lost 3 bases and 3 bases, there was a span of 19 bases. Per the germline V gene, CDR1 is SGDLS and CDR2 is YYNGEE. The CDR3 totals 17 residues. The CDR3 DNA follows: TGTGCCAGCAGCGCGGCGGGACCCATGCTCGACTACAATGAGCAGTTCTTC. It encodes CASSAAGPMLDYNEQFF. Filled out from reference TRBV9 and TRBJ2-1, the complete variable domain reads DSGVTQTPKHLITATGQRVTLRCSPRSGDLSVYWYQQSLDQGLQFLIQYYNGEERAKGNILERFSAQQFPDLHSELNLSSLELGDSALYFCASSAAGPMLDYNEQFFGPGTRLTVL.

The V gene is TRBV29-1, the J gene TRBJ2-2; D unclear. The CDR3 has 13 residues. Germline V gene data show CDR1 as SQVTM and CDR2 as ANQGSEA. V lost 7 bases and J 3 bases, leaving 12 bases between the germline ends. CDR3 residues: CSAWALDTGELFF. The CDR3 region has the DNA TGCAGCGCCTGGGCACTGGACACCGGGGAGCTGTTTTTT.